This TCR beta chain was sequenced during a study of Graves' ophthalmopathy and Graves' hyperthyroidism. Study background: Blood was drawn at initial diagnosis, before any treatment.

The sample holds many counts of this clonotype. Amplified TCR beta CDR3 regions were obtained using RNA transcripts as template. First-round RT-PCR employed HTBI primers, with a second-round multiplex PCR after it. TCRdb reanalysed the multiplex PCR reads using MiXCR and keeps one entry per CDR3 protein. The sample gives more than 300,000 distinct CDR3 sequences, 15% to 20% of which show up once; 2% to 3% is in the top ten. The study recruited hyperthyroidism patients aged 18 to 65 who were newly diagnosed, under 2 months' duration. The evidence that diagnosis relied on was clinical symptoms, serum thyroxine, TRAb, thyroid ultrasound and orbital computed tomography. This TCR came from an adult woman with stable Graves' hyperthyroidism. Input material: peripheral blood.

The CDR3 coding sequence is TGTGCCAGCAGCTTCCAACTAGGCCCCTACGAGCAGTACTTC. It codes for CASSFQLGPYEQYF. The chain carries TRBV11-2 and TRBJ2-7; D might be TRBD2 (5 bases). The V end was cut by 3 bases, the J end by 2 bases, with 11 bases between. The length of the CDR3 is 14 residues. CDR1 is SGHAT, CDR2 FQNNGV, per germline.